The present T cell receptor beta chain was sequenced within a study of T cells in Graves' hyperthyroidism and ophthalmopathy. In patients aged 18 to 65, hyperthyroidism was newly diagnosed, with duration under 2 months. Uncontrolled infection, other autoimmune disease, pregnancy and lactation each barred patients from inclusion. Germline CDR1 SGHTA, CDR2 FQGNSA. CDR3 size: 14 residues. V lost 0 bases and J lost 4, with 7 bases in between. TCR beta CDR3 regions were amplified from RNA transcripts. Primed by the HTBI set, a first-round RT-PCR was run on the TCR CDR3. TCRdb processed the multiplex PCR reads anew with MiXCR; each CDR3 protein has one entry. The sample gives roughly 300,000 distinct CDR3 sequences, less than 30% of which show up once; roughly a quarter is in the top ten. On this clonotype: Its target is unknown.

The study's findings and limits: Among clonotypes expanded in thyroid above 0.001, most were also found in blood. Through a model of 13 V-J features, ophthalmopathy was separated from stable hyperthyroidism.

The gene calls are TRBV7-2 and TRBJ1-5, with D unresolved. Sequencing was performed on blood. This clonotype was obtained from a man in his forties or fifties with Graves' hyperthyroidism that later progressed to Graves' ophthalmopathy. The CDR3: CASSLAGWNQPQHF. For the CDR3, the DNA is TGTGCCAGCAGCTTAGCCGGGTGGAATCAGCCCCAGCATTTT. Full variable domain (rest looked up from reference TRBV7-2 and TRBJ1-5): GAGVSQSPSNKVTEKGKDVELRCDPISGHTALYWYRQSLGQGLEFLIYFQGNSAPDKSGLPSDRFSAERTGGSVSTLTIQRTQQEDSAVYLCASSLAGWNQPQHFGDGTRLSIL.